One sample yielded the 14 T cell receptor beta chains listed below, sequenced in a study of T-cell reconstitution after alpha-beta-depleted transplantation in children. The library targeted TCRbeta and was prepared with unique molecular identifiers. A single record per CDR3 protein comes from TCRdb applying MiXCR to the PCR reads. The sample lists roughly 500,000 distinct CDR3 sequences, approximately 32% occurring once. Sample: PBMCs from the stem cell graft donor, taken from the stem cell graft. The receptors come from a human donor who donated a stem cell graft to a child with aplastic anemia.

The rearrangement links TRBV5-6 to TRBJ2-5, with TRBD2 identical over 10 bases. V gave up 1 base and J gave up 6 bases; unmatched junction bases: 9. CDR3 size: 16 residues. Germline V lookup: CDR1 SGHDT, CDR2 YYEEEE. CDR3 bases: TGTGCCAGCAGCTTGTGGGGGACTAGCGCGTCCCAGACCCAGTACTTC. Encoded protein: CASSLWGTSASQTQYF.

V usage is TRBV5-4 and J usage is TRBJ2-3; a weak D match, TRBD2 (5 bases). V lost 3 bases and J lost 1, with 12 bases in between. The V gene's germline CDR1 is SGHNT and CDR2 YYREEE (reference sequence). The CDR3 runs to 15 residues. CDR3: CASSSDGGGTDTQYF. The DNA for the CDR3 is TGTGCCAGCAGCTCGGACGGAGGAGGCACAGATACGCAGTATTTT.

This clonotype was seen more than once but under ten times. V is TRBV29-1 and J is TRBJ2-1; D is unresolved. The CDR3 consists of 12 residues. Trimming stripped 7 bases from V and 0 bases from J, with 7 bases between. From germline, CDR1 is SQVTM and CDR2 ANQGSEA. This CDR3 reads CSARISYNEQFF. CDR3 DNA sequence: TGCAGCGCCAGGATCTCCTACAATGAGCAGTTCTTC.

This clonotype was found a few times. This chain joins TRBV29-1 and TRBJ1-1; D possibly corresponds to TRBD1 (6 bases). Germline assignment: CDR1 SQVTM and CDR2 ANQGSEA. The CDR3 sequence is 12 residues long. The V gene lost 7 bases and the J gene lost 3 bases, with 12 bases spanning the gap. The DNA for the CDR3 is TGCAGCGCTGGACAGCTTGACACTGAAGCTTTCTTT. Translation: CSAGQLDTEAFF.

This clonotype was seen more than once but under ten times. V gene TRBV6-2 or TRBV6-3 combines with J gene TRBJ2-5, with 7 bases lining up with TRBD2. Germline CDR1 and CDR2: MNHEY and SVGEGT. J lost 7 bases, V lost 5 bases, and 7 bases had no gene match. This CDR3 comprises 13 residues. The CDR3 coding sequence is TGTGCCAGCAGTGGGGGGGACGTCGGGACCCAGTACTTC. Protein sequence: CASSGGDVGTQYF.

This chain links TRBV28 with TRBJ2-7, with 13 bases aligning to TRBD2. V shed 4 bases, J shed 5 bases, and the junction held 14 bases outside the gene matches. The CDR3 loop spans 18 amino acids. Germline V gives CDR1 MDHEN, CDR2 SYDVKM. CDR3 protein: CASSSWTSGSLAEDEQYF. In DNA, the CDR3 is TGTGCCAGCAGTTCGTGGACTAGCGGGAGTCTCGCTGAGGACGAGCAGTACTTC.

In its sample, this clonotype was seen a few times. The rearrangement uses TRBV5-1 and TRBJ2-1; TRBD1 is a possible D gene (6 bases). The CDR3 loop spans 14 amino acids. The V and J ends lost 3 bases and 5 bases respectively, with 12 bases between them. CDR1 and CDR2 (germline): SGHRS, YFSETQ. The CDR3 nucleotides read TGCGCCAGCAGCTGGGGGACAACCAACAATGAGCAGTTCTTC. Translated: CASSWGTTNNEQFF.

This chain connects TRBV4-3 to TRBJ1-5; 9 bases line up with TRBD1. Germline CDR1 reads LGHNA; CDR2 reads YSLEER. The CDR3 runs 15 residues. The V segment lost 4 bases and the J segment 6 bases; nucleotides outside the gene matches: 7. The CDR3 spells CASSLWTGAGQPQHF. CDR3 bases: TGCGCCAGCAGCCTATGGACAGGGGCAGGTCAGCCCCAGCATTTT.

This clonotype was found many times. This chain joins TRBV7-6 and TRBJ1-3; 10 positions match TRBD1. The ends lost 3 bases at V and 2 bases at J; junction bases unmatched: 1. Germline V lookup: CDR1 SGHVS, CDR2 FNYEAQ. The CDR3 runs 15 residues. The CDR3 region is CASSFGQGAGNTIYF. In DNA form, the CDR3 reads TGTGCCAGCAGCTTCGGACAGGGGGCTGGAAACACCATATATTTT. The full variable domain, with the rest looked up from reference TRBV7-6 and TRBJ1-3, is GAGVSQSPRYKVTKRGQDVALRCDPISGHVSLYWYRQALGQGPEFLTYFNYEAQQDKSGLPNDRFSAERPEGSISTLTIQRTEQRDSAMYRCASSFGQGAGNTIYFGEGSWLTVV.

The rearrangement joins TRBV20-1 to TRBJ1-1; 8 bases are a match to TRBD1. This CDR3 region has 13 residues. Per the germline V gene, CDR1 is DFQATT and CDR2 is SNEGSKA (reference sequence). The J segment lost 2 bases and the V segment lost 6 bases, leaving 5 bases of the junction unmatched. The CDR3 here is CSASTGGNTEAFF. As DNA, the CDR3 is TGCAGTGCGTCTACAGGGGGAAACACTGAAGCTTTCTTT.

CDR3 loop: CASTTGGIAWGEQFF. The CDR3 bases are TGTGCCAGCACCACTGGGGGCATCGCGTGGGGAGAGCAGTTCTTC. V gene TRBV7-9 combines with J gene TRBJ2-1; the D gene is possibly TRBD1 (6 bases). The CDR3 length is 15 residues. V lost 7 bases and J 10 bases, leaving 23 bases between the germline ends. Germline V lookup: CDR1 SEHNR, CDR2 FQNEAQ (reference sequence).

Note on this clonotype: An end of the junction differs from the germline gene, which may be a read error. The genes are TRBV5-1 and TRBJ1-4; TRBD1 is a possible D gene (5 bases). Germline CDR1 reads SGHRS; CDR2 reads YFSETQ. The CDR3 is made up of 14 amino acids. Here the CDR3 DNA reads TGCGCCAGCAGCTTTCAGGGAACTAGTGAAAAACTGTTTTTT. This gives the protein CASSFQGTSEKLFF.

This clonotype was seen more than once but under ten times. The chain combines TRBV15 with TRBJ2-2; D is perhaps TRBD2 (5 bases). This CDR3 contains 13 residues. CDR1 is LNHNV and CDR2 is YYDKDF in the germline V gene (reference sequence). V was cut by 0 bases and J by 8 bases, with 7 bases left in between. This CDR3 reads CATSRDRTGELFF. DNA for the CDR3: TGTGCCACCAGCAGAGATCGGACTGGGGAGCTGTTTTTT.

In this sample, this clonotype turned up a few times. V is TRBV9 and J is TRBJ1-1; D remains ambiguous. The V and J ends lost 2 bases and 1 base respectively, with 9 bases between them. Germline CDR1 reads SGDLS; CDR2 reads YYNGEE. The CDR3 is 14 residues long. CDR3 region: CASSVWAANTEAFF. In nucleotides, the CDR3 is TGTGCCAGCAGCGTGTGGGCAGCGAACACTGAAGCTTTCTTT.